This entry features one TCR beta chain sequence. Its antigen is undetermined. Sequenced by immunoSEQ multiplex PCR; TCRdb stores in-frame clones only, minus some. Of around 150,000 clones listed, about 90% are singletons. Germline V gene data show CDR1 as SGDLS and CDR2 as YYNGEE. V dropped 7 bases and J dropped 4 bases, with 8 bases sitting between them. This CDR3 is 11 amino acids long. This entry belongs to a study of T cell responses to AZD1222 COVID-19 vaccine. Study-wide results and caveats: White British donors predominated, females outnumbered males, and clonal diversity was possibly underestimated.

The TCR was taken from an adult who received the AZD1222 COVID-19 vaccine. This chain connects TRBV9 to TRBJ1-2; D is uncertain. This specimen consisted of peripheral blood, obtained 28 days after the second AZD1222 dose. The CDR3 bases are TGTGCCAGCTCGGACGTCTATGGCTACACCTTC. Translated: CASSDVYGYTF.